This T cell receptor beta chain was sequenced for a study of beta chain features in type 1 diabetes. Study-wide results and caveats: Patients with Type 1 diabetes showed moderately but significantly shorter TCRB CDR3s in all four CD4+ subsets. Patients with type 1 diabetes showed fewer VDJ junction insertions and more deletions. For patients and controls alike, PCR might favor shorter templates to the same degree.

The CDR3 totals 13 residues. Trimming left V 2 bases short and J 5 bases short, with 9 bases between. CDR1 and CDR2 (germline): SEHNR, FQNEAQ (reference sequence). This clone was picked up a small number of times. Its antigen is unidentified. TCRB transcripts that were expressed got sequenced, as all of the isolated RNA had been reverse transcribed. Sequenced naive, central memory and regulatory T cell samples produced an average of about 3.6 million reads. TCRdb's table, derived via immunoSEQ multiplex PCR, lists solely in-frame clones and lacks some. The sample has over 300,000 clones, around 7.6% seen once; the top ten hold around 0.45%.

J is TRBJ2-5 and V is TRBV7-9; D is uncertain. The TCR sequence derives from a woman aged 18-29 years in good health. Specimen: central memory CD4+ T cells from blood. CDR3 sequence (DNA): TGTGCCAGCAGCTTACTTCCGGAGGAGACCCAGTACTTC. Protein product: CASSLLPEETQYF.